This T cell receptor (beta chain) was found in a study of blood T cell repertoires in COVID-19. The germline V gene has CDR1 SQVTM and CDR2 ANQGSEA. This CDR3 is built from 12 residues. Trimming took 3 bases from V and 11 from J, leaving 16 bases between them. Measured with immunoSEQ multiplex PCR; TCRdb has only the in-frame clones, and not every one. The repertoire holds 200,000 to 300,000 clones, with under 90% as singletons. A single count supports this clone. This TCR derives from a man aged 40-50 years who had recovered from COVID-19. J is TRBJ1-1 and V is TRBV29-1; D is possibly TRBD1 (6 bases). The sequencing sample was made of PBMCs or T cells enriched from blood (not recorded which). CDR3 nucleotides: TGCAGCGTTGATCCGGACAGTATGCGGGCTTTCTTT. It translates to CSVDPDSMRAFF.